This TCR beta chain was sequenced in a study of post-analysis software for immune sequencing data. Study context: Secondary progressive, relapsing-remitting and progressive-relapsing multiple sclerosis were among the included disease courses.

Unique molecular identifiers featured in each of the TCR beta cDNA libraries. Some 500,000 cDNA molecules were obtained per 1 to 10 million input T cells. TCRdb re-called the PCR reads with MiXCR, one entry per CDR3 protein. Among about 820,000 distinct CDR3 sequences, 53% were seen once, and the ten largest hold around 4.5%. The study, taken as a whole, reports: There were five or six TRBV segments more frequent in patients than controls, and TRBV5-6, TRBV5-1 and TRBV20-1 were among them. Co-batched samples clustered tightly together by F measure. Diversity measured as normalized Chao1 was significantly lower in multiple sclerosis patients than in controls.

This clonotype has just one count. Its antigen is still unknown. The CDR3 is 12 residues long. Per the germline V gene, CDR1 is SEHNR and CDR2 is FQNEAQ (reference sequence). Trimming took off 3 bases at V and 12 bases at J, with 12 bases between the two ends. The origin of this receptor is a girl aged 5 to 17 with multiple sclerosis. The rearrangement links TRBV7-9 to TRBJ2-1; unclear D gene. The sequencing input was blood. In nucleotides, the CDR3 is TGTGCCAGCAGCTTGCAGGCTACCGGGCAGTTCTTC. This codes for CASSLQATGQFF.